This T cell receptor (beta chain) was sequenced in a study of blood T cell repertoires in COVID-19. This clone was recorded only once. Assay used: immunoSEQ multiplex PCR; TCRdb lists only in-frame clones, some missing. The data contain more than 70,000 clones, roughly 90% of them singletons. V shed 2 bases, J shed 0 bases, and the junction held 9 bases outside the gene matches. CDR3 length: 18 amino acids. From germline, CDR1 is SGHAT and CDR2 FQNNGV. V is TRBV11-2 and J is TRBJ1-5; 8 nucleotides line up with TRBD1. The TCR comes from a man aged 60 to 75 with acute or convalescent COVID-19. The sequenced sample consisted of peripheral blood. The CDR3 region has the DNA TGTGCCAGCAGCTTATCGGGACAGGTTACAAATAGCAATCAGCCCCAGCATTTT. Protein: CASSLSGQVTNSNQPQHF.